Shown below are 14 T cell receptor beta chains from a single sample sequenced in a study of Ad26.COV2.S vaccination and SARS-CoV-2 variants. Indicated treatment: roughly 18 received Ad26.COV2.S at low or high dose, single or two shots; about 5 received placebo; per-sample allocation not given. The samples were gathered on day 63 after the first injection of vaccine or placebo. The table came from immunoSEQ multiplex PCR; TCRdb's copy has only in-frame clones and leaves some out. The sample contains hundreds of thousands of clones, roughly 90% of which appear only once. Sequencing was performed on peripheral blood, taken in a trial of Ad26.COV2.S vaccine versus placebo. These receptors were obtained from a person aged 18 to 65 who received the Ad26.COV2.S COVID-19 vaccine or a placebo.

V gene TRBV9 combines with J gene TRBJ2-2; 11 nucleotides line up with TRBD2. CDR3 length equals 16 residues. The J segment lost 4 bases and the V segment lost 3 bases, leaving 5 bases of the junction unmatched. Germline loops: CDR1 SGDLS, CDR2 YYNGEE. This chain's CDR3 is CASSGPGLAGTGELFF. DNA for the CDR3: TGTGCCAGCAGCGGACCAGGACTAGCGGGCACCGGGGAGCTGTTTTTT.

The rearrangement uses TRBV7-9 and TRBJ1-1; 8 nucleotides line up with TRBD1. Per the germline V gene, CDR1 is SEHNR and CDR2 is FQNEAQ (reference sequence). The V gene end was trimmed by 10 bases and the J gene end by 1 base; junction bases not matched to a gene: 8. The CDR3 extends over 14 amino acids. The chain's CDR3 is CATLSGTGNTEAFF. The CDR3 DNA is TGTGCCACTCTCTCCGGGACAGGGAACACTGAAGCTTTCTTT.

The gene calls are TRBV11-2 and TRBJ2-3; D may match TRBD1 or TRBD2 (5 bases each). V lost 5 bases to trimming and J lost 3 bases, with 18 bases between them. The germline V gene has CDR1 SGHAT and CDR2 FQNNGV. The length of the CDR3 is 16 residues. The CDR3 reads CASSRTGTLNTDTQYF. The CDR3 region has the DNA TGTGCCAGCAGCCGAACCGGGACCTTAAATACAGATACGCAGTATTTT.

The chain couples TRBV28 to TRBJ2-2; D remains ambiguous. V was pared by 2 bases and J by 6 bases, with 10 bases between. From germline, CDR1 is MDHEN and CDR2 SYDVKM. This CDR3 spans 14 amino acids. CDR3 loop: CASSLQNGPGELFF. The CDR3 DNA follows: TGTGCCAGCAGTTTACAAAACGGACCCGGGGAGCTGTTTTTT.

The chain recombines TRBV7-9 with TRBJ2-3; 12 positions agree with TRBD2. From germline, CDR1 is SEHNR and CDR2 FQNEAQ (reference sequence). J was trimmed by 9 bases and V by 6 bases; bases with no gene match: 7. The CDR3 sequence is 14 residues long. This CDR3 reads CASSSLAGGGTQYF. In nucleotides, the CDR3 is TGTGCCAGCAGTTCACTAGCGGGGGGTGGGACGCAGTATTTT.

This rearrangement joins TRBV11-2 to TRBJ1-2, with D unresolved. Trimming removed 5 bases from V and 4 bases from J, with 17 bases in between. Germline V gene lookup returns CDR1 SGHAT and CDR2 FQNNGV. The length of the CDR3 is 15 residues. Written as DNA, the CDR3 is TGTGCCAGCAGCCCCTCTGCGGCAGCTTTCTATGGCTACACCTTC. Translation: CASSPSAAAFYGYTF.

The chain links TRBV7-8 to TRBJ2-3; D unresolved. CDR3 length: 11 residues. Trimming left V 5 bases short and J 6 bases short, with 6 bases between. Germline lookup yields CDR1 SGHVS and CDR2 FQNEAQ. CDR3 region: CASSPQDTQYF. In DNA, the CDR3 is TGTGCCAGCAGCCCTCAGGATACGCAGTATTTT.

The chain recombines TRBV6-5 with TRBJ2-5; 8 nucleotides agree with TRBD1. J lost 5 bases, V lost 6 bases, and 8 bases had no gene match. The CDR3 sequence is 14 residues long. Germline values: CDR1 MNHEY, CDR2 SVGAGI. The CDR3 bases are TGTGCCAGCAGCGGACAGGGTCGCGGGGAGACCCAGTACTTC. Its translation: CASSGQGRGETQYF.

The table lists this clone with a count of one. This chain links TRBV3-1 (or the pseudogene TRBV3-2) with TRBJ2-7; TRBD2 matches at 8 bases. CDR3 length: 15 amino acids. With V trimmed by 3 bases and J by 4 bases, 8 bases remained unmatched. Germline V gene sequence: CDR1 LGHDT, CDR2 YNNKEL (reference sequence). CDR3 in amino acids: CASSQGGGGMYEQYF. The CDR3 DNA sequence: TGTGCCAGCAGCCAGGGAGGCGGGGGGATGTACGAGCAGTACTTC.

Concerning this clone: Its ends do not fully match the called genes, so a read error is possible. The V gene is TRBV5-1, the J gene TRBJ2-7, with D tentatively TRBD2 (7 bases). The CDR3 sequence is 15 residues long. Germline V lookup: CDR1 SGHRS, CDR2 YFSETQ. CDR3 amino acids: CASSLWRGGSYEQYF. For the CDR3, the DNA is TGCGCCAGCAGCTTGTGGAGGGGGGGCTCCTATGAGCAGTACTTC.

Of note for this clone: The identical CDR3 is also encoded by other nucleotide sequences in the sample. This chain links TRBV12-3 or TRBV12-4 with TRBJ2-5; D is unresolved. CDR3 length: 11 amino acids. With 6 bases removed from V and 5 bases from J, the gap between germline ends came to 7 bases. The CDR3 nucleotides are TGTGCCAGCAGCCTGGGGGAGACCCAGTACTTC. It is translated as CASSLGETQYF.

The rearrangement joins TRBV27 to TRBJ1-2; 12 bases are a match to TRBD1. Germline CDR1 is MNHEY and CDR2 is SMNVEV (reference sequence). V lost 0 bases, J lost 8 bases, and 1 base stayed unmatched. The CDR3 totals 14 residues. As DNA, the CDR3 is TGTGCCAGCAGTTTATCCGGGACAGGGGGCGGCTACACCTTC. Its protein product is CASSLSGTGGGYTF.

The chain recombines TRBV20-1 with TRBJ2-5; D gene uncertain. CDR3 length equals 13 residues. The germline CDR1 and CDR2 sequences are DFQATT and SNEGSKA (reference sequence). Trimming shortened V by 3 bases and J by 3 bases, and 11 bases separated the two germline ends. The CDR3 bases are TGCAGTGCTAGTCTTGGGCTAGAAGAGACCCAGTACTTC. Encoded protein: CSASLGLEETQYF.

Only one count was recorded for this clone. J is TRBJ2-5 and V is TRBV6-2 or TRBV6-3, with D unclear. The CDR3 has 13 amino acids. Trimming left V 4 bases short and J 9 bases short, with 15 bases between. CDR1 and CDR2 (germline): MNHEY, SVGEGT. The CDR3 region is CASSSGLRMAQYF. The CDR3 DNA reads as TGTGCCAGCAGTTCCGGTCTCAGGATGGCCCAGTACTTC.